The clone carrying this T cell receptor (beta chain) has more than one count but fewer than ten. Antigen: not known. The source of the sample is a study of blood T cells in healthy people across ages. Study outcomes and limitations: Long-lived donors carried more naive CD4+ cells and greater diversity than aged donors. Unsorted PBMC input precluded a conclusive naive versus antigen-experienced comparison.

Primed by a sample-barcoded 5' primer and a J-beta primer mix, a second PCR proceeded for about 7 to 11 cycles. Individual samples furnished no less than 3 million CDR3-containing paired-end reads apiece. In TCRdb, the 5' RACE reads were re-called with MiXCR into one record per CDR3 protein. This table holds more than 1,400,000 distinct CDR3 sequences, about 40% found once. The study recruited healthy Caucasian donors from Russia who were aged about 6 to 95. The CDR3 has 13 residues. V was shortened by 5 bases and J by 8 bases, with 13 bases between the two germline ends. CDR1 and CDR2 from the germline V gene are SEHNR and FQNEAQ (reference sequence).

The gene calls are TRBV7-9 and TRBJ2-4; D gene unclear. This sequence was found in a woman aged 18-35 years in good health. Specimen: blood. The CDR3 loop reads CASSPNPDDIQYF. In DNA form, the CDR3 reads TGTGCCAGCAGCCCAAACCCGGACGACATTCAGTACTTC.